This is a list of T cell receptor beta chains from one sample in a study of cytomegalovirus exposure and HLA in healthy donors. The protocol was immunoSEQ multiplex PCR, while the TCRdb copy is restricted to in-frame clones and leaves out a portion. The data show 150,000 to 200,000 clones, approximately 80% seen once. The specimen was PBMCs. These receptors were collected from a man between 60 and 75 years old in good health and CMV-seronegative. Each CDR3 is given with its conserved first and last residue. The D gene is left open where the match is weak. A row's size may be missing; if present it is once, few, many or a size class.

j_call clone_size v_call d_call cdr3_nt cdr3_aa
TRBJ1-5 NA TRBV18 NA TGTGCCAGCTCACCTGTTTCTGGGGGGGGTAGCAATCAGCCCCAGCATTTT CASSPVSGGGSNQPQHF
TRBJ2-7 NA TRBV11-3 NA TGTGCCAGCAGCTTAGTAGCCGGGTTTGAGCAGTACTTC CASSLVAGFEQYF
TRBJ2-7 NA TRBV4-2 NA TGTGCCAGCAGCCCGTCCAGCTCCTACGAGCAGTACTTC CASSPSSSYEQYF
TRBJ2-7 once TRBV10-3 TRBD1 TGTGCCATCAGTGTGGCAGGGGGCTACGAGCAGTACTTC CAISVAGGYEQYF
TRBJ2-3 few TRBV5-1 TRBD2 TGCGCCAGCAGCTGGAGCGGGGGGCGCACAGATACGCAGTATTTT CASSWSGGRTDTQYF
TRBJ1-1 NA TRBV5-1 NA TGCGCCAGCAGCGTGCAGGGTACCGCTGAAGCTTTCTTT CASSVQGTAEAFF
TRBJ2-3 NA TRBV15 TRBD2 TGTGCCACCAGCAGAGAGCCTAGCGGTATCCAATATTTT CATSREPSGIQYF
TRBJ2-7 NA TRBV7-9 NA TGTGTCAGCAGCTTAGGCCCACAGGGCTCCTACGAGCAGTACTTC CVSSLGPQGSYEQYF
TRBJ2-7 few TRBV19 NA TGTGCCAGTAGTTATGTTGAACTTATTGTTCCCTACGAGCAGTACTTC CASSYVELIVPYEQYF
TRBJ2-7 NA TRBV5-4 NA TGTGCCAGCAGCCTACAGGGAATGGTGTACGAGCAGTACTTC CASSLQGMVYEQYF
TRBJ2-3 NA TRBV27 NA TGTGCCAGCAGTTTAGTTTACGGGACAGATACGCAGTATTTT CASSLVYGTDTQYF
TRBJ2-7 NA TRBV5-4 TRBD2 TGTGCCAGCAGCTTGTCCCCCAGCGGGGGGTCTGACGAGCAGTACTTC CASSLSPSGGSDEQYF
TRBJ1-4 NA TRBV18 TRBD1 TGTGCCAGCTCACCAACAGGGGGCGAGGGTGAAGAAAAACTGTTTTTT CASSPTGGEGEEKLFF
TRBJ2-1 NA TRBV14 NA TGTGCCAGCACCACCGGGCAGGGCCCCTACAATGAGCAGTTCTTC CASTTGQGPYNEQFF
TRBJ2-7 NA TRBV4-1 TRBD2 TGCGCCAGCAGCCAGGGAACCGGGGGCGTAGCGGGGGGCCGGTACGAGCAGTACTTC CASSQGTGGVAGGRYEQYF
TRBJ2-3 NA TRBV5-6 NA TGTGCCAGCAGCTTGGAGGACAGGAGGGCAGATACGCAGTATTTT CASSLEDRRADTQYF
TRBJ2-7 NA TRBV19 NA TGTGCCAGTAGCCGGGACATGAGCTCCTACGAGCAGTACTTC CASSRDMSSYEQYF
TRBJ2-5 NA TRBV7-9 TRBD2 TGTGCCAGCAGCGCCCTGGGAGGGCCCCAAGAGACCCAGTACTTC CASSALGGPQETQYF
TRBJ1-4 NA TRBV9 NA TGTGCCAGCAGCGTAGGGGGGGGTAATGAAAAACTGTTTTTT CASSVGGGNEKLFF
TRBJ2-7 NA TRBV5-1 NA TGCGCCAGCAGCTTTTTTGGGCAGACCGACGAGCAGTACTTC CASSFFGQTDEQYF
TRBJ1-3 few TRBV10-1 NA TGCGCCAGCAGTGAGAAGCCTCCCTACTCTGGAAACACCATATATTTT CASSEKPPYSGNTIYF
TRBJ1-4 once TRBV19 TRBD1 TGTGCCAGTAGTGAGACGGACAGGCGAAATGAAAAACTGTTTTTT CASSETDRRNEKLFF
TRBJ1-4 NA TRBV6-6 NA TGTGCCAGCAAGATCGACAGGTTCCAGGAAAAACTGTTTTTT CASKIDRFQEKLFF
TRBJ2-7 NA TRBV18 NA TGTGCCAGCTCACCACCGGACAGTTTGGCACGTTGGGAGCAGTACTTC CASSPPDSLARWEQYF
TRBJ2-7 many TRBV5-6 TRBD2 TGTGCCAGCAGCCCAGCCGGGGGGGAGCAGTACTTC CASSPAGGEQYF
TRBJ2-7 NA TRBV6-5 TRBD2 TGTGCCAGCAGTTGGGGACTAGCGGGAGCTCAGAAAGAGCAGTACTTC CASSWGLAGAQKEQYF
TRBJ2-1 few TRBV6-5 NA TGTGCCAGCAGCACCTCGGACAGTCCCTACAATGAGCAGTTCTTC CASSTSDSPYNEQFF
TRBJ1-2 NA TRBV7-2 NA TGTGCCAGCAGCTCCTCCGATTCCACAGACCGCAACTATGGCTACACCTTC CASSSSDSTDRNYGYTF
TRBJ2-3 NA TRBV2 TRBD1 TGTGCCAGCAGTGACCGGGACAGGGTTTACGATACGCAGTATTTT CASSDRDRVYDTQYF
TRBJ2-1 NA TRBV5-1 NA TGCGCCAGCAGCTCGACAGGAACCGCCTACAATGAGCAGTTCTTC CASSSTGTAYNEQFF
TRBJ1-4 NA TRBV9 NA TGTGCCAGCAGCGTGGGAGGGGGTAATGAAAAACTGTTTTTT CASSVGGGNEKLFF
TRBJ2-7 few TRBV21-1 NA TGTGCCAGCAGGCTCAGGGGAAAGAGGTACGAGCAGTACTTC CASRLRGKRYEQYF
TRBJ2-7 NA TRBV21-1 NA TGTGCCAGCCTATCTGGAGGACAGGGCCCCAACACTTCCTACGAGCAGTACTTC CASLSGGQGPNTSYEQYF
TRBJ2-4 few TRBV6-5 NA TGTGCCAGCAGTTACCGAACAGGTCGATGGGACATTCAGTACTTC CASSYRTGRWDIQYF
TRBJ1-5 NA TRBV4-1 NA TGCGCCAGCAGCCAAGATCCCGTTTATGGCAATCAGCCCCAGCATTTT CASSQDPVYGNQPQHF
TRBJ2-7 NA TRBV5-6 NA TGTGCCAGCAGCTTGGGCCAGGGCGTCCCCTACGAGCAGTACTTC CASSLGQGVPYEQYF
TRBJ2-1 NA TRBV11-2 TRBD2 TGTGCCAGCAGCCCGAGACTAGCGGGGGCTGCGGGGCAGTTCTTC CASSPRLAGAAGQFF
TRBJ1-2 NA TRBV9 TRBD1 TGTGCCAGCAGCGGGGGACAGAGGGTTAACTATGGCTACACCTTC CASSGGQRVNYGYTF
TRBJ1-4 NA TRBV2 NA TGTGCCAGCAGTCGCGGGACTGGGGGAGAAAAACTGTTTTTT CASSRGTGGEKLFF
TRBJ2-2 once TRBV5-5 NA TGTGCCAGCAGCTCGGCACAGGGCGCCGGGGAGCTGTTTTTT CASSSAQGAGELFF
TRBJ1-4 NA TRBV5-1 NA TGCGCCAGCAGCCTTCGACGCGGGAGAGAGGAAAAACTGTTTTTT CASSLRRGREEKLFF